This passage covers 24 T cell receptor beta chains from one sample sequenced in a study of T cells in Graves' hyperthyroidism and ophthalmopathy. Researchers took RNA transcripts and amplified the TCR beta CDR3 regions from them. The HTBI primer set drove a first-round RT-PCR of the TCR CDR3. MiXCR was run by TCRdb on the multiplex PCR reads, yielding one entry per CDR3 protein. The repertoire holds 500,000 to 800,000 distinct CDR3 sequences, with 13% to 15% as singletons. Sequencing input: blood. Every receptor here comes from a woman in her forties or fifties with Graves' ophthalmopathy.

Ten or more counts support this clonotype. The chain joins TRBV9 to TRBJ2-1; 16 bases match TRBD2. The CDR3 loop spans 17 amino acids. Trimming took 4 bases from V and 7 from J; bases not matched to a gene: 8. Germline V gene sequence: CDR1 SGDLS, CDR2 YYNGEE. CDR3 residues: CASSSIGTSGRENEQFF. The CDR3 nucleotides are TGTGCCAGCAGCTCTATAGGGACTAGCGGGAGGGAGAATGAGCAGTTCTTC.

This chain links TRBV6-5 with TRBJ2-2; 9 positions agree with TRBD1. Per the germline V gene, CDR1 is MNHEY and CDR2 is SVGAGI. The V gene end was trimmed by 5 bases and the J gene end by 4 bases; junction bases not matched to a gene: 8. The CDR3 contains 16 residues. The CDR3 nucleotides are TGTGCCAGCAGTCGGGCCGGGACAGGGACCACCGGGGAGCTGTTTTTT. This translates into CASSRAGTGTTGELFF.

V gene TRBV9 combines with J gene TRBJ2-7, with 10 bases fitting TRBD2. Germline V CDR1 and CDR2: SGDLS, YYNGEE. V dropped 1 base and J dropped 4; count of bases not matched to a gene: 5. The CDR3 consists of 15 residues. In DNA, the CDR3 is TGTGCCAGCAGCGTATCTAGCGGGAGAACATACGAGCAGTACTTC. Translation: CASSVSSGRTYEQYF.

This clonotype was counted a few times. The V gene is TRBV9, the J gene TRBJ1-6; the match to TRBD1 covers 12 bases. The CDR3 is 18 residues long. CDR1 and CDR2 (germline): SGDLS, YYNGEE. The J segment lost 8 bases and the V segment lost 4 bases, leaving 13 bases of the junction unmatched. This chain's CDR3 is CASSPNPGQGALDSPLHF. The CDR3 nucleotides are TGTGCCAGCAGCCCTAATCCGGGACAGGGGGCCTTGGATTCACCCCTCCACTTT.

This clonotype was detected a few times. The chain combines TRBV28 with TRBJ1-2; 9 bases are shared with TRBD1. After removal of 3 bases from V and 4 bases from J, the junction contained 9 bases not matched to a gene. CDR3 length: 16 amino acids. Germline V CDR1 and CDR2: MDHEN, SYDVKM. CDR3 sequence reads: CASSFPGQGLIYGYTF. The CDR3 DNA sequence: TGTGCCAGCAGTTTTCCGGGACAGGGTCTAATCTATGGCTACACCTTC.

This clonotype has a count of ten or more. The V and J genes are TRBV29-1 and TRBJ2-1; 12 bases are shared with TRBD2. Germline V gene lookup returns CDR1 SQVTM and CDR2 ANQGSEA. The CDR3 spans 23 residues. V lost 7 bases and J lost 2; bases outside the gene matches: 30. The DNA for the CDR3 is TGCAGCGCCCCAGGTATGGGACAGATGCTCGCTAGCGGGAGGGCCCCTACCTACAATGAGCAGTTCTTC. Translated, it gives CSAPGMGQMLASGRAPTYNEQFF.

The chain carries TRBV6-1 and TRBJ1-5, with D tentatively TRBD1 (6 bases). This CDR3 region has 15 residues. Trimming cost V 4 bases and J 0 bases, with 10 bases left between them. Germline loops: CDR1 MNHNS, CDR2 SASEGT. DNA of the CDR3: TGTGCCAGCAGTGGAGGGGACAATAGCAATCAGCCCCAGCATTTT. This gives the protein CASSGGDNSNQPQHF.

This clonotype showed up many times. The rearrangement uses TRBV12-3 or TRBV12-4 and TRBJ2-1, with a tentative D call TRBD1 (6 bases). This CDR3 has 17 amino acids. V was trimmed by 6 bases and J by 0 bases, leaving 18 bases between them. The CDR3 region is CASREDSGQRSYNEQFF. CDR3 DNA: TGTGCCAGCAGGGAAGACTCTGGACAGCGCTCCTACAATGAGCAGTTCTTC.

The chain couples TRBV5-1 to TRBJ1-5, with D possibly being TRBD1 (6 bases). Germline V gives CDR1 SGHRS, CDR2 YFSETQ. The CDR3 is made up of 15 amino acids. Trimming shortened V by 0 bases and J by 3 bases, and 10 bases separated the two germline ends. The CDR3 loop reads CASSLGDRLNQPQHF. The DNA for the CDR3 is TGCGCCAGCAGCTTGGGAGACAGGCTCAATCAGCCCCAGCATTTT.

The rearrangement uses TRBV13 and TRBJ2-7, with TRBD2 identical over 7 bases. J lost 6 bases, V lost 5 bases, and 13 bases had no gene match. There are 15 residues in the CDR3. Germline V gene sequence: CDR1 PRHDT, CDR2 FYEKMQ (reference sequence). The CDR3 region is CASSHSSGLVAEQYF. The CDR3 nucleotides are TGTGCCAGCAGCCATTCTAGTGGACTAGTTGCCGAGCAGTACTTC.

This clonotype was detected ten times or more. The V call is TRBV12-3 or TRBV12-4, the J call TRBJ1-2; D not resolved. This CDR3 has 12 amino acids. Trimming removed 5 bases at V and 2 bases at J, with 6 bases between. CDR3 in DNA: TGTGCCAGCAGTCTTTTCAACTATGGCTACACCTTC. Encoded protein: CASSLFNYGYTF.

This clonotype was counted ten times or more. The V and J genes are TRBV6-1 and TRBJ1-6; 7 bases map to TRBD1. With 5 bases clipped from V and 9 bases from J, the junction kept 7 bases outside the gene matches. This CDR3 comprises 14 residues. Germline V lookup: CDR1 MNHNS, CDR2 SASEGT. The CDR3, as DNA: TGTGCCAGCAGTCGACAGGGTTCCAGTTCACCCCTCCACTTT. This translates into CASSRQGSSSPLHF.

This clonotype was detected a few times. V is TRBV7-2 and J is TRBJ1-1; possible D gene TRBD1, 6 bases. The CDR3 spans 16 residues. V dropped 2 bases and J dropped 4 bases, with 17 bases sitting between them. CDR1 SGHTA and CDR2 FQGNSA come from the germline V gene. The chain's CDR3 is CASSLSGQGWSTEAFF. DNA of the CDR3: TGTGCCAGCAGCTTATCGGGTCAGGGGTGGAGCACTGAAGCTTTCTTT.

This clonotype has ten or more counts. The chain has TRBV5-1 and TRBJ2-1; 10 nucleotides agree with TRBD1. Trimming at V came to 4 bases and at J to 0 bases, leaving 7 bases not matched to a gene. Germline V gives CDR1 SGHRS, CDR2 YFSETQ. CDR3 length equals 17 residues. The chain's CDR3 is CASSGGTGESSYNEQFF. CDR3 DNA sequence: TGCGCCAGCAGCGGGGGGACAGGGGAAAGCTCCTACAATGAGCAGTTCTTC.

The chain uses TRBV19 and TRBJ1-2; D gene ambiguous. The germline V and J ends were trimmed by 3 bases and 2 bases, with 13 bases remaining between them. CDR3 size: 15 residues. Germline V gene lookup returns CDR1 LNHDA and CDR2 SQIVND (reference sequence). The DNA of the CDR3 is TGTGCCAGTAGTATTGAGAGGCGCCGGAACTATGGCTACACCTTC. It yields the protein CASSIERRRNYGYTF. The full variable domain, rest sourced from reference TRBV19 and TRBJ1-2, is DGGITQSPKYLFRKEGQNVTLSCEQNLNHDAMYWYRQDPGQGLRLIYYSQIVNDFQKGDIAEGYSVSREKKESFPLTVTSAQKNPTAFYLCASSIERRRNYGYTFGSGTRLTVV.

At least ten counts were recorded for this clonotype. J is TRBJ2-3 and V is TRBV7-6; 7 positions match TRBD2. This CDR3 has 17 amino acids. The trim removed 5 bases at V and 2 bases at J, leaving 13 bases unmatched. CDR1 and CDR2 from the germline V gene are SGHVS and FNYEAQ. In DNA, the CDR3 is TGTGCCAGCAGCCTTATAGCGGGCGACCTCCTCACAGATACGCAGTATTTT. Translating gives CASSLIAGDLLTDTQYF.

The chain joins TRBV15 to TRBJ2-1, with D perhaps TRBD2 (7 bases). The CDR3 spans 17 residues. V was trimmed by 3 bases and J by 2 bases, leaving 17 bases between them. Germline V gives CDR1 LNHNV, CDR2 YYDKDF (reference sequence). The CDR3 loop is CATSRGMGGATYNEQFF. Here the CDR3 DNA reads TGTGCCACCAGCAGGGGAATGGGGGGGGCCACCTACAATGAGCAGTTCTTC.

V gene TRBV15 combines with J gene TRBJ1-2, with 8 bases that match TRBD1. The CDR3 is 15 amino acids. V lost 0 bases and J lost 8; bases outside the gene matches: 8. The germline CDR1 and CDR2 sequences are LNHNV and YYDKDF (reference sequence). CDR3 amino acids: CATSRDPQGAKGYTF. DNA of the CDR3: TGTGCCACCAGCAGAGATCCTCAGGGGGCGAAGGGCTACACCTTC.

This clonotype was counted only a few times. CDR3 region: CATSDPREGDTEAFF. Here the CDR3 DNA reads TGTGCCACCAGTGACCCCCGGGAGGGGGACACTGAAGCTTTCTTT. The chain combines TRBV24-1 with TRBJ1-1, with D tentatively TRBD1 (6 bases). Germline V gives CDR1 KGHDR, CDR2 SFDVKD. The CDR3 contains 15 residues. V lost 4 bases to trimming and J lost 3 bases, with 14 bases between them.

A few counts support this clonotype. A much bigger clone sits one base away, suggesting this may be a read error. The chain couples TRBV6-1 to TRBJ1-1, with a tentative D call TRBD1 (6 bases). Germline-derived CDR1 and CDR2 are MNHNS and SASEGT. CDR3 length: 17 residues. With 2 bases removed from V and 7 bases from J, the gap between germline ends came to 23 bases. Written as DNA, the CDR3 is TGTGCCAGCAGTGAATTCACAACATCAGGGGCCCGAATTGAAGCTTTCTTT. As protein: CASSEFTTSGARIEAFF.

This clonotype was picked up many times. The chain combines TRBV20-1 with TRBJ1-5, with D unresolved. CDR3 length equals 14 residues. Germline V gives CDR1 DFQATT, CDR2 SNEGSKA (reference sequence). V gave up 0 bases and J gave up 5 bases, with 11 bases separating them. CDR3 DNA: TGCAGTGCTAGAGAGGGTACCGAAGATCAGCCCCAGCATTTT. Its protein product is CSAREGTEDQPQHF.

A word on this clonotype: Being one base from a much bigger clone, this may be a read error. Since the CDR3 does not end with the conserved phenylalanine or tryptophan, this likely comes from a read error. The chain recombines TRBV7-9 with TRBJ1-1; TRBD1 aligns across 9 bases. The V gene end was trimmed by 5 bases and the J gene end by 7 bases; junction bases not matched to a gene: 8. Per germline, CDR1 SEHNR and CDR2 FQNEAQ (reference sequence). The CDR3 runs 14 residues. As DNA, the CDR3 is TGTGCCAGCAGCCGGGACAGGGTGACTGGTGAAGCTTTCCTT. It codes for CASSRDRVTGEAFL.

The table lists this clonotype with many counts. The genes are TRBV11-3 and TRBJ2-1; 7 positions agree with TRBD2. V was clipped by 3 bases and J by 5 bases; unmatched bases: 7. Germline CDR1 is SGHNT and CDR2 is YENEEA. The CDR3 consists of 15 residues. CDR3 sequence (DNA): TGTGCCAGCAGCTTTTTGTCTAGCGGAGACAATGAGCAGTTCTTC. Its protein product is CASSFLSSGDNEQFF.

This clonotype was seen a few times. The chain combines TRBV19 with TRBJ2-2; TRBD1 agrees at 11 bases. With V trimmed by 6 bases and J by 0 bases, 15 bases remained unmatched. The CDR3 length is 20 residues. Per germline, CDR1 LNHDA and CDR2 SQIVND (reference sequence). CDR3 sequence reads: CASRPPMGWTGGANTGELFF. The CDR3 DNA is TGTGCCAGTAGGCCCCCTATGGGATGGACAGGGGGCGCGAACACCGGGGAGCTGTTTTTT.